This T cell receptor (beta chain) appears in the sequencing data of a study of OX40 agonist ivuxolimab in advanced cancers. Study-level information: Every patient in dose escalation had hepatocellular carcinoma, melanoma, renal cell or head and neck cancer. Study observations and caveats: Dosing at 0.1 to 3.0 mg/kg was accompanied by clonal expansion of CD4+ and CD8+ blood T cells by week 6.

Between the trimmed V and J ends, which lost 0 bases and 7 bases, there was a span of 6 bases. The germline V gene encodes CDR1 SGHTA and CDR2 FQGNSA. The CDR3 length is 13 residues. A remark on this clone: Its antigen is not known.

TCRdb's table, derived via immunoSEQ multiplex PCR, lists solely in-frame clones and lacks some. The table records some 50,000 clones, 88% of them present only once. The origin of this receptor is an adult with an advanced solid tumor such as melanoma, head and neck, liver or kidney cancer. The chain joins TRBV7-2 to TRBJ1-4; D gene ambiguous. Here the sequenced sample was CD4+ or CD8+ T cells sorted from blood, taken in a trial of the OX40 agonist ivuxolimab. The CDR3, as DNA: TGTGCCAGCAGCTTAGCTGGAGGTGAAAAACTGTTTTTT. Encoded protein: CASSLAGGEKLFF.